This TCR beta chain was sequenced for a study of blood T cell repertoires in COVID-19. Per the germline V gene, CDR1 is LNHDA and CDR2 is SQIVND (reference sequence). This CDR3 has 15 amino acids. The trim removed 4 bases at V and 2 bases at J, leaving 7 bases unmatched. Sequencing used immunoSEQ multiplex PCR; TCRdb keeps in-frame clones, though not all of them. The repertoire includes roughly 360,000 clones, roughly four fifths of them detected once, and more than 0.85% sits in the top ten. V and J are TRBV19 and TRBJ2-5, with 7 bases aligning to TRBD1. The sample comprised peripheral blood. This receptor was obtained from a human donor with acute or convalescent COVID-19. The donor label of this sample is uncertain. Written as DNA, the CDR3 is TGTGCCAGTAGTACTTGGACAGGCGGACAAGAGACCCAGTACTTC. Translation: CASSTWTGGQETQYF.